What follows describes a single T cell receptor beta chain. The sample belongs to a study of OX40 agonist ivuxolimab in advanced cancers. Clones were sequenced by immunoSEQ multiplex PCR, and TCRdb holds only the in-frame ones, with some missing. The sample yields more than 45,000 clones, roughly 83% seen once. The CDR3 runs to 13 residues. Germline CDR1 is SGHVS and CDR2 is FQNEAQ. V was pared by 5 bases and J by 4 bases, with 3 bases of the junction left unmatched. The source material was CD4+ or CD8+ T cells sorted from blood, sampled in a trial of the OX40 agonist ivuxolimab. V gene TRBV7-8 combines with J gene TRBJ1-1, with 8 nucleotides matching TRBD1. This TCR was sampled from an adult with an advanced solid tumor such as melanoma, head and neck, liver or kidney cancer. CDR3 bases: TGTGCCAGCAGCAGCGGACAGGGCACTGAAGCTTTCTTT. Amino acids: CASSSGQGTEAFF. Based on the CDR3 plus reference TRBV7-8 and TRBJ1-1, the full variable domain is GAGVSQSPRYKVAKRGQDVALRCDPISGHVSLFWYQQALGQGPEFLTYFQNEAQLDKSGLPSDRFFAERPEGSVSTLKIQRTQQEDSAVYLCASSSGQGTEAFFGQGTRLTVV.